This TCR beta chain appears in the sequencing data of a study of blood T cell repertoires in COVID-19 (TCRdb year 2020). Context from the whole study: Samples covering the acute and convalescent phases of COVID-19 were provided by collaborators in the United States, Italy and Spain. Nearly every sample came with metadata listing a de-identified subject ID, COVID-19 status, age in years and sex. The repertoires were released in a freely available public database meant as a resource for research on the immune response to SARS-CoV-2. The samples were drawn from two sources: the first 160 participants of the ongoing ImmuneRACE study, and 1,200 or so subjects contributed by 6 global collaborators. Deeply sampled blood TCRbeta repertoires from subjects exposed to, actively infected with, or recovered from COVID-19 were included in the dataset. Where available, HLA class I and class II types were taken from metadata supplied by the sample provider and were not determined by assay-based typing. The material from the prospective study consisted of cDNA or gDNA derived from T cells, B-cell-depleted T cells, or PBMCs.

Worth noting for this clone: What antigen it recognizes has not been identified. Within one base of it there is no much larger clone, and no base qualities were kept.

TCRbeta CDR3 regions were amplified from genomic DNA by means of the immunoSEQ Assay, a bias-controlled multiplex PCR. In the paper's pipeline: The number of nucleated cells in each sample was estimated from the amplification of reference gene primers within the assay. To quantify the absolute abundance of each unique TCRbeta CDR3 rearrangement, sequence reads were collapsed and filtered. For each sample, productive Simpson clonality was calculated by taking the square root of Simpson's diversity index across productive rearrangements. The source is immuneACCESS, and TCRdb retained only in-frame sequences with V and J called. Part of the clones is not carried over; for the studies checked, unresolved V genes explain less than half of this, and the remainder is unexplained. The DNA gave D and trimming, while V, J and clone size come from that table. Within this sample are roughly 220,000 clones, with about 88% of them counted one time only. More than 2.5% of the sample goes to the ten largest clones.

Here is what the overall study found, with its caveats: Clinical and demographic metadata were provided uncurated, with the amount varying by source and participant.

The collaborating institutions used their own protocols to collect whole blood in K2EDTA tubes. For TCRbeta analysis, collaborators shipped samples in one of three forms: frozen whole blood, isolated PBMCs, or DNA extracted from either of those sample types. From the germline V gene (reference sequence), CDR1 is SGHNT and CDR2 is YYREEE. The CDR3 runs 16 residues from the cysteine to the phenylalanine. Only the CDR3 part of the read is kept: 48 bases, read in frame from the first base. Relative to germline, V is missing 4 bases and J is missing 5 bases, with 7 bases of the junction outside any gene match.

What was sequenced was peripheral blood. This chain is built from TRBV5-4 and TRBJ2-2; 11 central nucleotides agree with TRBD1. The clonotype originates from a man between 60 and 75 years old with acute or convalescent COVID-19. CDR3 region: CASSPWTGGGTGELFF. The bases are TGTGCCAGCAGCCCTTGGACAGGGGGCGGGACCGGGGAGCTGTTTTTT.